This is a list of T cell receptor beta chains from one sample in a study of T cell therapy after organ transplantation. These receptors have no known antigen. The repertoire was sequenced with immunoSEQ multiplex PCR; TCRdb's copy has only in-frame clones and lacks some. The repertoire consists of roughly 48,000 clones, with 94% occurring once and the leading ten covering about 2.9%. This sample comprised CD8+ T cells from blood, obtained before autologous CMV-specific T cell therapy. All receptors come from a human patient who had received a solid organ transplant and had CMV disease. CDR3s include the opening cysteine and the closing phenylalanine or tryptophan. The D gene is left open where the match is weak. A row's size may be missing; if present it is once, few, many or a size class.

v_gene	j_gene	d_gene	abundance	CDR3aa	CDR3nt
TRBV19	TRBJ2-1	TRBD2	.	CASSIDGGTTYNEQFF	TGTGCCAGTAGTATCGACGGGGGGACGACCTACAATGAGCAGTTCTTC
TRBV30	TRBJ1-2	.	.	CAWSVRHYGYTF	TGTGCCTGGAGTGTACGCCACTATGGCTACACCTTC
TRBV5-1	TRBJ2-3	.	.	CASSFRGREGQDTQYF	TGCGCCAGCAGCTTCAGGGGGCGGGAGGGCCAAGATACGCAGTATTTT
TRBV27	TRBJ1-5	TRBD1	.	CASSFRQGWQPQHF	TGTGCCAGCAGTTTCCGACAGGGATGGCAGCCCCAGCATTTT
TRBV27	TRBJ2-7	TRBD1	once	CASSPTGGPYEQYF	TGTGCCAGCAGTCCGACAGGGGGACCCTACGAGCAGTACTTC
TRBV5-1	TRBJ2-1	TRBD2	.	CASSLTSGSRYEQFF	TGCGCCAGCAGCTTGACTAGCGGGAGTAGGTATGAGCAGTTCTTC
TRBV5-1	TRBJ1-2	.	.	CASSLSGPNLGDYTF	TGCGCCAGCAGCTTATCGGGACCAAACTTAGGGGACTACACCTTC
TRBV14	TRBJ2-7	.	.	CASSPSQGRGYEQYF	TGTGCCAGCAGCCCGTCACAGGGAAGAGGCTACGAGCAGTACTTC
TRBV11-2	TRBJ1-3	.	.	CVSSLDYGGEAGNTIYF	TGTGTCAGCAGCTTAGATTATGGGGGGGAAGCTGGAAACACCATATATTTT
TRBV6-6	TRBJ2-7	.	.	CASRTYSYEQYF	TGTGCCAGCAGAACATACAGCTACGAGCAGTACTTC
TRBV5-1	TRBJ1-2	TRBD1	.	CASSLAGQGVGYTF	TGCGCCAGCAGCTTGGCCGGACAGGGGGTTGGCTACACCTTC
TRBV4-1	TRBJ1-1	TRBD1	.	CASSQGTGSAFF	TGCGCCAGCAGCCAAGGGACAGGGTCCGCTTTCTTT
TRBV4-1	TRBJ2-2	.	.	CASSQDPKGEGMSGELFF	TGCGCCAGCAGCCAAGATCCCAAGGGGGAGGGTATGAGCGGGGAGCTGTTTTTT
TRBV30	TRBJ2-1	TRBD2	few	CAWSVDSFKRGSYNEQFF	TGTGCCTGGAGTGTAGACTCGTTCAAGCGGGGCTCCTACAATGAGCAGTTCTTC
TRBV5-8	TRBJ1-5	TRBD1	.	CASSFGTGSQPQHF	TGTGCCAGCAGCTTCGGGACAGGGTCCCAGCCCCAGCATTTT
TRBV7-6	TRBJ1-2	.	.	CASSLGVTGGYGYTF	TGTGCCAGCAGCTTAGGGGTTACGGGGGGCTATGGCTACACCTTC
TRBV4-2	TRBJ1-4	.	once	CASSQPLGGHYEKLFF	TGTGCCAGCAGCCAGCCCTTAGGGGGGCATTATGAAAAACTGTTTTTT
TRBV5-6	TRBJ2-7	.	once	CASREGGNYEQYF	TGTGCCAGCCGCGAGGGGGGTAACTACGAGCAGTACTTC
TRBV27	TRBJ1-1	.	.	CASGPPGTNTEAFF	TGTGCCAGCGGGCCACCGGGGACTAACACTGAAGCTTTCTTT
TRBV4-1	TRBJ2-5	.	.	CASSQETVGQPQETQYF	TGCGCCAGCAGCCAAGAAACAGTGGGACAACCTCAAGAGACCCAGTACTTC
TRBV27	TRBJ1-1	TRBD1	once	CASSVQGGVEAFF	TGTGCCAGCAGTGTACAGGGGGGGGTTGAAGCTTTCTTT
TRBV6-1	TRBJ2-2	.	once	CASSEGLDTGELFF	TGTGCCAGCAGTGAGGGGCTCGACACCGGGGAGCTGTTTTTT
TRBV6-1	TRBJ2-3	.	.	CASSDLTGSTDTQYF	TGTGCCAGCAGTGATCTCACAGGGAGCACAGATACGCAGTATTTT
TRBV7-9	TRBJ1-2	.	.	CASSLAPTSGRDYLDGYTF	TGTGCCAGCAGCTTAGCGCCGACCTCGGGGCGGGATTATTTGGATGGCTACACCTTC
TRBV11-2	TRBJ1-5	.	.	CASSLGQDNQPQHF	TGTGCCAGCAGCTTAGGGCAGGATAATCAGCCCCAACATTTT
TRBV27	TRBJ1-6	.	.	CASSLGGSNSPLHF	TGTGCCAGCAGTTTGGGGGGCTCCAATTCACCCCTCCACTTT
TRBV9	TRBJ2-7	TRBD2	.	CASSVGLAGQGHEQYF	TGTGCCAGCAGCGTTGGACTAGCGGGGCAGGGCCACGAGCAGTACTTC
TRBV7-9	TRBJ2-7	.	once	CASSLGTYEQYF	TGTGCCAGCAGCCTGGGGACCTACGAGCAGTACTTC
TRBV27	TRBJ1-2	.	.	CASSLGKNYGYTF	TGTGCCAGCAGTTTGGGTAAAAACTATGGCTACACCTTC
TRBV30	TRBJ1-1	.	.	CAWSRNTEAFF	TGTGCCTGGAGTAGGAACACTGAAGCTTTCTTT
TRBV6-6	TRBJ2-7	.	few	CASSLGYEQYF	TGTGCCAGCAGCTTGGGCTACGAGCAGTACTTC
TRBV7-9	TRBJ1-2	.	once	CASSLAGGPYGYTF	TGTGCCAGCAGCTTAGCTGGGGGACCCTATGGCTACACCTTC
TRBV7-9	TRBJ1-2	.	.	CASSLGVRLTNYGYTF	TGTGCCAGCAGCTTAGGCGTCAGGTTAACTAACTATGGCTACACCTTC
TRBV4-3	TRBJ1-2	TRBD1	.	CASSSGQGDYGYTF	TGCGCCAGCAGCTCCGGACAGGGAGACTATGGCTACACCTTC
TRBV19	TRBJ2-7	.	.	CASTFGSTYEQYF	TGTGCCAGTACGTTCGGGTCAACCTACGAGCAGTACTTC
TRBV6-5	TRBJ2-1	TRBD1	.	CASSYVQGALDNEQFF	TGTGCCAGCAGTTATGTACAGGGGGCTCTAGACAATGAGCAGTTCTTC
TRBV4-3	TRBJ2-3	TRBD2	.	CASSQESQRGVGDTQYF	TGCGCCAGCAGCCAAGAGTCGCAGCGGGGGGTCGGTGATACGCAGTATTTT
TRBV13	TRBJ1-1	.	.	CASSPQLSMASTEAFF	TGTGCCAGCAGCCCGCAGCTTAGTATGGCGAGCACTGAAGCTTTCTTT